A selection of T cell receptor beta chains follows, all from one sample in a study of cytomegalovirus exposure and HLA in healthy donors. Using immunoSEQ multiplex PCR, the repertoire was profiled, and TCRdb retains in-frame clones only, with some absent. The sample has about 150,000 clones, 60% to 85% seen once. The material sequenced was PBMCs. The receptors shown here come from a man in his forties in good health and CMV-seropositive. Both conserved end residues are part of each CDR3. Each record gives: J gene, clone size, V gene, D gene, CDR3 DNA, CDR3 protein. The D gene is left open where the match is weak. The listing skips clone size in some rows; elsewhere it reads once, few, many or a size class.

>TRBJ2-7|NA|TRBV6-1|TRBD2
TGTGCCAGCAGGTGGGACTACCAGCGCGAGCAGTACTTC
CASRWDYQREQYF
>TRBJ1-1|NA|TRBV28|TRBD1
TGTGCCAGCAGTTTTGGACAGGGGAACACTGAAGCTTTCTTT
CASSFGQGNTEAFF
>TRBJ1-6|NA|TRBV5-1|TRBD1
TGCGCCAGCAGCAGGGACAGGGGAAATTCACCCCTCCACTTT
CASSRDRGNSPLHF
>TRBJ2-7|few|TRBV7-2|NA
TGTGCCAGCAGCCTCCCATGGAGGGAGCAGTACTTC
CASSLPWREQYF
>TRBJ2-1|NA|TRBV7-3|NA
TGTGCCAGCAGCTTACCCGGACACCCGTTTTACAATGAGCAGTTCTTC
CASSLPGHPFYNEQFF
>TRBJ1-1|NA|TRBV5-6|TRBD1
TGTGCCAGCAGCGTCACAGGGGGTGAGACTGAAGCTTTCTTT
CASSVTGGETEAFF
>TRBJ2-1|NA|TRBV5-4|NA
TGTGCCAGCAGCTTGGCCGTTAGCAGCACCCCCTTCAACAATGAGCAGTTCTTC
CASSLAVSSTPFNNEQFF
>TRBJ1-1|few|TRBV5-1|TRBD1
TGCGCCAGCAGCTCAGGACAGGCGAACACTGAAGCTTTCTTT
CASSSGQANTEAFF
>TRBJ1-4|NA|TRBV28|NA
TGTGCCAGCAGGGGCCCGGCAACTAATGAAAAACTGTTTTTT
CASRGPATNEKLFF
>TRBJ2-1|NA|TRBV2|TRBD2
TGTGCCAGCAGGGTTAGCGGGAGGGCGCGCAATGAGCAGTTCTTC
CASRVSGRARNEQFF
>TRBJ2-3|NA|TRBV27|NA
TGTGCCAGCAGCCTCGAGGTTGGAGATACGCAGTATTTT
CASSLEVGDTQYF
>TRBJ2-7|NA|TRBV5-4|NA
TGTGCCAGCAGCTCACAAGATTTGTCCGAGCAGTACTTC
CASSSQDLSEQYF
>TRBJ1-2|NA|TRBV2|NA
TGCGCCAGCAGTGCCAATGACATATCTAACTATGGCTACACCTTC
CASSANDISNYGYTF
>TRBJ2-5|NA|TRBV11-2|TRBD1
TGTGCCAGCGAACAGGGGGAACAAGAGACCCAGTACTTC
CASEQGEQETQYF
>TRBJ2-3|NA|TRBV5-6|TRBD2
TGTGCCAGCAGTCTGGCGGGGGATAGCACAGATACGCAGTATTTT
CASSLAGDSTDTQYF
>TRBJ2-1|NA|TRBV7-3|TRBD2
TGTGCCAGCAGCTCCTTTGGGGCTAGCGGAGGTCCTTACAATGAGCAGTTCTTC
CASSSFGASGGPYNEQFF
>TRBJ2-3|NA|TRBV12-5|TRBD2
TGTGCTAGTGGTTCCCCCAGCGGGGCCCTCACAGATACGCAGTATTTT
CASGSPSGALTDTQYF
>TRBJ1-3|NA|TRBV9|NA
TGTGCCAGCAGCGTGGGCCCCTCTACCGGGACTACTGGAAACACCATATATTTT
CASSVGPSTGTTGNTIYF
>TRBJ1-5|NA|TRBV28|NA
TGTGCCAGCAGTCCCCTGACAGCCAGCAATCAGCCCCAGCATTTT
CASSPLTASNQPQHF
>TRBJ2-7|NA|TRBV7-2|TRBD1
TGTGCCAGCAGACCACAGGGGTCCGAGCAGTACTTC
CASRPQGSEQYF
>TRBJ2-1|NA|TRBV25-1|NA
TGTGCCAGCAGTGATTCGGGACTTCCTTCCTACAATGAGCAGTTCTTC
CASSDSGLPSYNEQFF
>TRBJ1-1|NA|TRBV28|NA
TGTGCCAGCAGTTCGACTGAAGCTTTCTTT
CASSSTEAFF
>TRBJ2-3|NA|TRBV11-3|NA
TGTGCCAGCAGCCCGGGGGTGGCTGATACGCAGTATTTT
CASSPGVADTQYF
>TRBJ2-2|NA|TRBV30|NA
TGTGCCTGGGACTTTTACACCGGGGAGCTGTTTTTT
CAWDFYTGELFF
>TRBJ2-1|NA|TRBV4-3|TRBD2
TGCGCCAGCAGCCAAAGGAGTAATAGCGGGAGGGCTTCTCTCGATGAGCAGTTCTTC
CASSQRSNSGRASLDEQFF
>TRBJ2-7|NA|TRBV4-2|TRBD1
TGTGCCAGCAGCCAAGGACCGGGACAGGGCGTTTCCGAGCAGTACTTC
CASSQGPGQGVSEQYF
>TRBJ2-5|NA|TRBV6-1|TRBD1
TGTGCCAGCACCAGGGGGCCATGGGAAGAGACCCAGTACTTC
CASTRGPWEETQYF
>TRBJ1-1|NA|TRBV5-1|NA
TGCGCCAGCAGCCCTACCAGGGTAATGAACACTGAAGCTTTCTTT
CASSPTRVMNTEAFF
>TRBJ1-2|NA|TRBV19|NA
TGTGCCAGTGAGGACAGAAAAACCCTGGGCTATGGCTACACCTTC
CASEDRKTLGYGYTF
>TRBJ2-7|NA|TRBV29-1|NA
TGCAGCTTCCGCGGTCAAATGAACCCCTACGAGCAGTACTTC
CSFRGQMNPYEQYF
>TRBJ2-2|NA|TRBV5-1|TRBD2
TGCGCCAGCAGCTCAGCGGGGGTCGGCGGGGAGCTGTTTTTT
CASSSAGVGGELFF
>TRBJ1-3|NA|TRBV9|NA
TGTGCCAGCAGCGTAGCTACCTCTGGAAACACCATATATTTT
CASSVATSGNTIYF
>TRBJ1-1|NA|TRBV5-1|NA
TGCGCCAGCAGCTTACCGTCGGGGAACACTGAAGCTTTCTTT
CASSLPSGNTEAFF
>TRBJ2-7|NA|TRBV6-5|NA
TGTGCCAGCAGTTACTCGAAGGGTGGAGGGAACGGGCAGTACTTC
CASSYSKGGGNGQYF
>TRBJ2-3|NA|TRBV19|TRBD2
TGTGCCAGTAGTCCATTAGCGGGAGGGCCGGTAGATACGCAGTATTTT
CASSPLAGGPVDTQYF
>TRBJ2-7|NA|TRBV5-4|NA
TGTGCCAGCAGTCAGTCTAGAAACGAGCAGTACTTC
CASSQSRNEQYF
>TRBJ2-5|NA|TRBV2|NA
TGTGCCAGCGGGCCGTGGGCAGAGACCCAGTACTTC
CASGPWAETQYF
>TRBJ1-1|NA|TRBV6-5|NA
TGTGCCAGCAGTCTCGTGGGGCTTGCTGAAGCTTTCTTT
CASSLVGLAEAFF
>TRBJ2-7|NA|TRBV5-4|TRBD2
TGTGCCAGCAGCTCTAGCGGGACTCCCTCCTACGAGCAGTACTTC
CASSSSGTPSYEQYF
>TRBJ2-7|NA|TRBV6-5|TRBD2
TGTGCCAGCAGGAAAAGCGGGAGATTACACGAGCAGTACTTC
CASRKSGRLHEQYF
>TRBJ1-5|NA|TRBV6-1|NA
TGTGCCAGCAGTGAAGCCTCAGGGTCCAATCAGCCCCAGCATTTT
CASSEASGSNQPQHF
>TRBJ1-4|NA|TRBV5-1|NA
TGCGCCAGCAGCTCGACGTCGTCACAGATACTGTTTTTT
CASSSTSSQILFF
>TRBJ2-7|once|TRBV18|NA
TGTGCCAGCTCACCACGTGCGACAGTCTACGAGCAGTACTTC
CASSPRATVYEQYF
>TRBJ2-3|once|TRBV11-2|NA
TGTGCCAGCAGCCAGTGGGCAGGGGTGGCAGATACGCAGTATTTT
CASSQWAGVADTQYF
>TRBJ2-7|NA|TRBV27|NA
TGTGCCAGCAGCCCAAGAGTTTATGGCTCCTACGAGCAGTACTTC
CASSPRVYGSYEQYF